This TCR beta chain was sequenced in a study of glioma-infiltrating T cells. Study results and limitations: Only very few CDR3 sequences appeared in both tissue and blood. Non-neoplastic patients had below-expected tissue-blood divergence, while all gliomas exceeded expectation.

Comment on this clonotype: The antigen is unknown.

The iRepertoire nested amplicon-rescue multiplex PCR amplified TCR alpha and beta CDR3s from RNA. Input was roughly 100-450 ng of tissue mRNA or PBMC total RNA. TCRdb recomputed calls from the multiplex PCR reads with MiXCR, one row per CDR3 protein. The sample has some 110,000 distinct CDR3 sequences, 20% to 25% seen once; the top ten hold 13% to 15%. The V and J ends lost 3 bases and 2 bases respectively, with 6 bases between them. The CDR3 runs to 13 residues. In germline, CDR1 is SGHRS, CDR2 YFSETQ. This TCR came from a human donor with low-grade glioma or glioblastoma, undergoing nonglioma brain surgery, or in good health (not recorded which). Sequenced input: glioma tissue, nonneoplastic brain tissue, or PBMCs (not recorded which). The rearrangement links TRBV5-1 to TRBJ1-3; D not certain. This chain's CDR3 is CASSSYAGNTIYF. The CDR3 region has the DNA TGCGCCAGCAGCTCCTACGCTGGAAACACCATATATTTT.